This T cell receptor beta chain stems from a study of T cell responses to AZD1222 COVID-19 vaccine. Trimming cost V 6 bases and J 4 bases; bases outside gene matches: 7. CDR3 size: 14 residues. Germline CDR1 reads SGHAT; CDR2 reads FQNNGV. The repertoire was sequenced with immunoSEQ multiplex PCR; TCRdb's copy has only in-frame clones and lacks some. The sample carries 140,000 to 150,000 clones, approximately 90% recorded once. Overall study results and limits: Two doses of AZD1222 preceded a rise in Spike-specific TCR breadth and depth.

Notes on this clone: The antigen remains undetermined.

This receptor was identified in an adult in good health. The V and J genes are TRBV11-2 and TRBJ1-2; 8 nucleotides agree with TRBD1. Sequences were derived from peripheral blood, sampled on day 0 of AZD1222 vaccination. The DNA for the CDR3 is TGTGCCAGCAGGAGACCGGGACAGGCCTATGGCTACACCTTC. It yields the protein CASRRPGQAYGYTF. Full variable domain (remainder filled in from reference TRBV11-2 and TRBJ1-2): EAGVAQSPRYKIIEKRQSVAFWCNPISGHATLYWYQQILGQGPKLLIQFQNNGVVDDSQLPKDRFSAERLKGVDSTLKIQPAKLEDSAVYLCASRRPGQAYGYTFGSGTRLTVV.